Below, one TCR beta chain is given with its context. TCRdb keeps only in-frame clones here, not all; method: immunoSEQ multiplex PCR. The repertoire holds about 2.1 million clones, about 94% seen once, with around 1.7% in the top ten. The sample belongs to a study of shared clonotypes between healthy human individuals. With 2 bases removed from V and 0 bases from J, the gap between germline ends came to 10 bases. Germline CDR1 is MNHEY and CDR2 is SMNVEV (reference sequence). The CDR3 extends over 15 amino acids. The naive CD8 fraction comprised CD45RO-negative cells positively selected for CCR7 and excluded terminally differentiated effector memory CD45RA+ cells.

The sequencing sample was made of naive CD8+ T cells from PBMCs. The TCR originated in a man aged 18 to 30 in good health. Some clones in this sample may be carry-over from other donors' samples. This chain links TRBV27 with TRBJ1-1, with unresolved D. This CDR3 reads CASSLGPTLNTEAFF. The CDR3 DNA reads as TGTGCCAGCAGTTTAGGCCCGACACTGAACACTGAAGCTTTCTTT.